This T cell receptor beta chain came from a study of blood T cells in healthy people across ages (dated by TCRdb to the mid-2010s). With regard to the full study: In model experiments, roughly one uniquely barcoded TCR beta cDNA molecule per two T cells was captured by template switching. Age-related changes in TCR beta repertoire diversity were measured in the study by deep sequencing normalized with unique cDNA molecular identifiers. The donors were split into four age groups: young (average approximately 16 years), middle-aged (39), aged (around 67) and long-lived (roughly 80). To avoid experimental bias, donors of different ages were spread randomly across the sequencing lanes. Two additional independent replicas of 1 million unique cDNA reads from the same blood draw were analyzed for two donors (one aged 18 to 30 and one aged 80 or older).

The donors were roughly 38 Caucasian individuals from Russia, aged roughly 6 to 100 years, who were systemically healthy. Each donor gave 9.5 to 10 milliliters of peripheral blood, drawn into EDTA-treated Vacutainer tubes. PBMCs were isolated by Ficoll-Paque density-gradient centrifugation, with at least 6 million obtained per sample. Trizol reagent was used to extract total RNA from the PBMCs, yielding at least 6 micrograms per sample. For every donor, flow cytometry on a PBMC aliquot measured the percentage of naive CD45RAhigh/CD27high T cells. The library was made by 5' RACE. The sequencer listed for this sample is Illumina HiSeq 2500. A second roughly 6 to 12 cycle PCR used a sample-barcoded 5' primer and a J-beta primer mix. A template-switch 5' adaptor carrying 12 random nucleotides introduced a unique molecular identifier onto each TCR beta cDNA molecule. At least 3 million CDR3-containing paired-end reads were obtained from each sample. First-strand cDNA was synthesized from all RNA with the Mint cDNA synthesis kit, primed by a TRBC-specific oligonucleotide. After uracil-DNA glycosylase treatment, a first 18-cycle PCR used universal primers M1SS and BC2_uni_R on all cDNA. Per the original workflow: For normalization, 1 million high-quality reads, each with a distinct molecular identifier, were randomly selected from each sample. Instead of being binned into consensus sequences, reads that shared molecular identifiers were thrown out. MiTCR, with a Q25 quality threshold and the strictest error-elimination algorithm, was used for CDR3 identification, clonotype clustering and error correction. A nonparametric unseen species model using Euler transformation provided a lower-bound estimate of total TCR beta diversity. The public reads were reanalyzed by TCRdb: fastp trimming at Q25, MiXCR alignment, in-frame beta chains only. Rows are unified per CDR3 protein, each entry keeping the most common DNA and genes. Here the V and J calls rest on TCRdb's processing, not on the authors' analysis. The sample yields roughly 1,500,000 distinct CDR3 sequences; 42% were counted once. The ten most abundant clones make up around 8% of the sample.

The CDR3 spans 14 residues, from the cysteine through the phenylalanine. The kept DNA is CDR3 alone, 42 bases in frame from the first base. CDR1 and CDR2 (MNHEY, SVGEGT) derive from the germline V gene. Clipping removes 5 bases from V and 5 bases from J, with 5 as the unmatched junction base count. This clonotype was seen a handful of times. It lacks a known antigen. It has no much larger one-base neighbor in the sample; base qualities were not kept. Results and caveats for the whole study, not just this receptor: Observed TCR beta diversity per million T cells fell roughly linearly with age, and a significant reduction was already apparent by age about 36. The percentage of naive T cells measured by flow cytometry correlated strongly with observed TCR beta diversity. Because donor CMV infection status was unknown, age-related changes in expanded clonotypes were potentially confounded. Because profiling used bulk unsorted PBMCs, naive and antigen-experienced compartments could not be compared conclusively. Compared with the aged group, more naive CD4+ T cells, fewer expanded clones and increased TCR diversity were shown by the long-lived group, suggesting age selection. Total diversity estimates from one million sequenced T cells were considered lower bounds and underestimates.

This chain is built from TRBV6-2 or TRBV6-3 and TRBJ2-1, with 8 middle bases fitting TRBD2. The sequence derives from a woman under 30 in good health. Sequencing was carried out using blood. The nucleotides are TGTGCCAGCAGTCGGGGGGGTATGGACAATGAGCAGTTCTTC. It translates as CASSRGGMDNEQFF.